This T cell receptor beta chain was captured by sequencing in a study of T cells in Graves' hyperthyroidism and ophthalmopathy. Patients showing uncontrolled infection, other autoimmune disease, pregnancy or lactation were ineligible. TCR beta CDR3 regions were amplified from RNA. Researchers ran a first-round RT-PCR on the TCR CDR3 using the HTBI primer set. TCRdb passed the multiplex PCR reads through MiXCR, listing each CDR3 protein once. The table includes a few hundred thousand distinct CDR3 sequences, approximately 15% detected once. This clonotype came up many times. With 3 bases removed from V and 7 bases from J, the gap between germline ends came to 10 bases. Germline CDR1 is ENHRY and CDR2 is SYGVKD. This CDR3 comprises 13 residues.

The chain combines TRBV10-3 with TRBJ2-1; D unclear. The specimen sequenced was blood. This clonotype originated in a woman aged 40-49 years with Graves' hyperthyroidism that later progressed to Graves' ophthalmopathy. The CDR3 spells CAISETVSNEQFF. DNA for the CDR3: TGTGCCATCAGTGAAACCGTATCAAATGAGCAGTTCTTC.